The 10 T cell receptor beta chains below were found in one sample sequenced in a study of T cells in Graves' hyperthyroidism and ophthalmopathy. Researchers amplified the TCR beta CDR3 regions from RNA transcripts. RT-PCR in the first round (using the HTBI primer set) targeted the TCR CDR3. TCRdb re-analysed the multiplex PCR reads in MiXCR, keeping a single row per CDR3 protein. The sample holds around 520,000 distinct CDR3 sequences, about 24% seen once. Sequencing was performed on blood. The receptors originated from a young woman with Graves' ophthalmopathy.

In this sample, this clonotype turned up many times. The chain has TRBV12-3 or TRBV12-4 and TRBJ1-1; D is uncertain. The CDR3 has 14 residues. The germline V and J ends were trimmed by 1 base and 2 bases, with 8 bases remaining between them. CDR3 residues: CASSLGLENTEAFF. Written as DNA, the CDR3 is TGTGCCAGCAGTTTAGGACTGGAAAACACTGAAGCTTTCTTT.

This chain links TRBV5-8 with TRBJ1-1; no clear D gene. The V end was cut by 3 bases, the J end by 0 bases, with 15 bases between. The germline gives CDR1 SGHTS, CDR2 YDEGEE. The CDR3 has 16 residues. CDR3 nucleotide sequence: TGTGCCAGCAGCTCCGCGTCTTCGCTGATGAACACTGAAGCTTTCTTT. Translated: CASSSASSLMNTEAFF.

This chain uses TRBV6-2 or TRBV6-3 with TRBJ1-1; possibly TRBD1 for D (5 bases). The CDR3 loop spans 13 amino acids. Germline lookup yields CDR1 MNHEY and CDR2 SVGEGT. Trimming removed 7 bases at V and 5 bases at J, with 14 bases between. The CDR3 loop is CASTWGGVTEAFF. CDR3 in DNA: TGTGCCAGCACCTGGGGAGGGGTAACTGAAGCTTTCTTT.

In this sample, this clonotype turned up many times. The chain carries TRBV6-2 or TRBV6-3 and TRBJ1-2; D not resolved. V was pared by 7 bases and J by 7 bases, with 13 bases between. The CDR3 is 12 residues long. Germline values: CDR1 MNHEY, CDR2 SVGEGT. The CDR3 bases are TGTGCCAGCAACGCGGAGGCGGGTGGCTACACCTTC. Translated: CASNAEAGGYTF.

There are many counts of this clonotype. The chain joins TRBV18 to TRBJ2-5, with a possible D match to TRBD1 (5 bases). The CDR3 sequence is 15 residues long. V was shortened by 6 bases and J by 2 bases, with 16 bases between the two germline ends. Germline assignment: CDR1 KGHSH and CDR2 LQKENI. The CDR3 nucleotides read TGTGCCAGCTCCTCACAGGATCCCCGTCAAGAGACCCAGTACTTC. It encodes CASSSQDPRQETQYF.

The rearrangement links TRBV10-3 to TRBJ2-2; no clear D. V lost 11 bases and J 7 bases, leaving 8 bases between the germline ends. Germline CDR1 is ENHRY and CDR2 is SYGVKD. The CDR3 has 10 residues. The CDR3 is CAVRGGELFF. The CDR3, as DNA: TGTGCCGTCCGTGGCGGGGAGCTGTTTTTT.

This clonotype was recorded at least ten times. The chain uses TRBV12-3 or TRBV12-4 and TRBJ2-2; the D is unclear. The CDR3 totals 14 residues. Between the trimmed V and J ends, which lost 2 bases and 2 bases, there was a span of 6 bases. The chain's CDR3 is CASSLQVNTGELFF. Written as DNA, the CDR3 is TGTGCCAGCAGTTTACAGGTCAACACCGGGGAGCTGTTTTTT.

This clonotype was observed many times. The chain combines TRBV11-2 with TRBJ2-5; 9 bases agree with TRBD2. Germline loops: CDR1 SGHAT, CDR2 FQNNGV. The CDR3 has 16 residues. V shed 1 base, J shed 4 bases, and the junction held 7 bases outside the gene matches. Here the CDR3 DNA reads TGTGCCAGCAGCTTAGGTCTAGCGGGGAGGGGAGAGACCCAGTACTTC. Its translation is CASSLGLAGRGETQYF.

This clonotype was seen many times. This chain connects TRBV6-1 to TRBJ2-2, with 9 bases aligning to TRBD2. CDR3 length equals 16 residues. V trimming: 8 bases; J trimming: 2 bases; junction bases outside the gene matches: 9. Per the germline V gene, CDR1 is MNHNS and CDR2 is SASEGT. The CDR3 protein is CASAASGVINTGELFF. In DNA, the CDR3 is TGTGCCAGCGCGGCTAGCGGGGTTATCAACACCGGGGAGCTGTTTTTT.

This clonotype was recorded many times. V usage is TRBV12-3 or TRBV12-4 and J usage is TRBJ2-2; 7 bases fit TRBD2. The V gene end was trimmed by 2 bases and the J gene end by 1 base; junction bases not matched to a gene: 4. CDR3 length: 16 residues. The CDR3 DNA reads TGTGCCAGCAGTTTATCTGGCGGGGGGAACACCGGGGAGCTGTTTTTT. It yields the protein CASSLSGGGNTGELFF.